This TCR beta chain comes out of a study of metastatic and nonmetastatic thyroid tumors. Whole-study findings and limits: As reported, TCR beta diversity in blood and tumor was significantly higher in malignant thyroid tumors than in benign nodules.

Notes on this clone: Its antigen remains unidentified.

Thyroid surgery had not been preceded by any treatment in any patient. TCRdb reassembled clones from the PCR reads with MiXCR. The sample records 34,000 or so clones, about 18% being singletons. This clonotype was sampled from a female donor with papillary thyroid cancer or a benign thyroid nodule (not recorded which). Some clones in this sample may be carry-over from other donors' samples. Sequences were obtained from blood.

The CDR3 DNA reads TGTGCCAGCAGCCTCTTGACTGCGGGAAACACCATATATTTT. Protein: CASSLLTAGNTIYF. The chain combines TRBV7-8 with TRBJ1-3, with D unclear. Germline CDR1 SGHVS, CDR2 FQNEAQ. CDR3 size: 14 residues. V lost 5 bases and J 4 bases, leaving 12 bases between the germline ends.